This entry lists 14 T cell receptor beta chains sequenced from one sample in a study of T cell responses to AZD1222 COVID-19 vaccine. Measured with immunoSEQ multiplex PCR; TCRdb has only the in-frame clones, and not every one. The sample includes around 110,000 clones, roughly 87% of them seen just once. The material sequenced was peripheral blood, taken on day 0 of AZD1222 vaccination. These receptors were collected from an adult in good health.

The chain links TRBV11-2 to TRBJ1-5, with D tentatively TRBD1 (5 bases). CDR1 is SGHAT and CDR2 is FQNNGV in the germline V gene. Trimming removed 5 bases from V and 7 bases from J, with 18 bases in between. This CDR3 is built from 15 residues. CDR3 loop: CASSPNQGMGQPQHF. The CDR3 DNA is TGTGCCAGCAGCCCGAATCAGGGTATGGGACAGCCCCAGCATTTT.

This clone has just one count. The chain is built from TRBV2 and TRBJ2-3; D remains ambiguous. Germline-derived CDR1 and CDR2 are SNHLY and FYNNEI. The CDR3 runs 15 residues. The V and J ends lost 0 bases and 6 bases respectively, with 13 bases between them. The CDR3 DNA reads TGTGCCAGCAGTGAAGCGGGGATCTCATTGGATACGCAGTATTTT. It translates to CASSEAGISLDTQYF.

V and J are TRBV28 and TRBJ1-6; 8 nucleotides agree with TRBD1. J was trimmed by 8 bases and V by 2 bases; bases with no gene match: 2. The CDR3 is made up of 14 amino acids. Germline V gene lookup returns CDR1 MDHEN and CDR2 SYDVKM. The CDR3 loop reads CASSLDRGYSPLHF. CDR3 DNA sequence: TGTGCCAGCAGTTTAGACAGGGGTTATTCACCCCTCCACTTT. Drawing the rest from reference TRBV28 and TRBJ1-6, the complete variable domain is DVKVTQSSRYLVKRTGEKVFLECVQDMDHENMFWYRQDPGLGLRLIYFSYDVKMKEKGDIPEGYSVSREKKERFSLILESASTNQTSMYLCASSLDRGYSPLHFGNGTRLTVT.

CDR3 sequence: CASNGRTDSGANVLTF. For the CDR3, the DNA is TGTGCCAGTAACGGCAGAACCGACTCTGGGGCCAACGTCCTGACTTTC. The V and J genes are TRBV19 and TRBJ2-6; D is ambiguous. CDR1 and CDR2 from the germline V gene are LNHDA and SQIVND (reference sequence). Trimming pared 7 bases from V and 0 bases from J, leaving 13 bases between. The CDR3 has 16 residues.

This clone has a handful of counts. This chain uses TRBV28 with TRBJ1-6; TRBD1 matches at 10 bases. The CDR3 runs to 17 residues. The J segment lost 4 bases and the V segment lost 0 bases, leaving 3 bases of the junction unmatched. CDR1 is MDHEN, CDR2 SYDVKM, per germline. As DNA, the CDR3 is TGTGCCAGCAGTTTATGGGGGACAGGGGATTATAATTCACCCCTCCACTTT. Translating gives CASSLWGTGDYNSPLHF.

This clone was detected once. The chain is built from TRBV30 and TRBJ2-3; tentative D call: TRBD1 (6 bases). From germline, CDR1 is GTSNPN and CDR2 SVGIG (reference sequence). This CDR3 is 15 amino acids long. The germline V and J ends were trimmed by 4 bases and 2 bases, with 16 bases remaining between them. CDR3 sequence: CAWTAGVVPTDTQYF. Written as DNA, the CDR3 is TGTGCCTGGACGGCAGGGGTCGTCCCCACAGATACGCAGTATTTT.

CDR3 sequence: CASSLLLVYEDGRQPQHF. In DNA, the CDR3 is TGTGCCAGCAGTTTATTGTTGGTATATGAGGATGGCCGTCAGCCCCAGCATTTT. This chain joins TRBV28 and TRBJ1-5; D is ambiguous. Trimming cost V 1 base and J 6 bases, with 22 bases left between them. Germline V gene lookup returns CDR1 MDHEN and CDR2 SYDVKM. The CDR3 length is 18 residues.

The V gene is TRBV24-1, the J gene TRBJ2-2; 10 bases line up with TRBD1. J gave up 2 bases and V 3 bases, and 5 bases lay outside the gene matches. The CDR3 length is 17 residues. In germline, CDR1 is KGHDR, CDR2 SFDVKD. This chain's CDR3 is CATSDPGQGVNTGELFF. The CDR3 region has the DNA TGTGCCACCAGTGATCCCGGACAGGGGGTAAACACCGGGGAGCTGTTTTTT.

This rearrangement joins TRBV28 to TRBJ1-3, with D unresolved. Trimming took 2 bases from V and 0 from J, leaving 11 bases between them. The V gene's germline CDR1 is MDHEN and CDR2 SYDVKM. The CDR3 is 16 amino acids. Here the CDR3 DNA reads TGTGCCAGCAGTTTACCAGGTACTCTCTCTGGAAACACCATATATTTT. It specifies CASSLPGTLSGNTIYF.

CDR3 sequence reads: CVTSQETQYF. The CDR3 DNA follows: TGTGTCACTAGCCAAGAGACCCAGTACTTC. The rearrangement uses TRBV2 and TRBJ2-5; possibly TRBD2 for D (5 bases). This CDR3 contains 10 residues. Germline loops: CDR1 SNHLY, CDR2 FYNNEI.

This sequence joins TRBV27 and TRBJ1-2; 9 nucleotides line up with TRBD1. Trimming removed 7 bases from V and 4 bases from J; junction bases left unmatched: 1. CDR3 length equals 12 residues. The germline gives CDR1 MNHEY, CDR2 SMNVEV (reference sequence). CDR3 in amino acids: CASTTGGYGYTF. In DNA form, the CDR3 reads TGTGCCAGCACGACAGGGGGCTATGGCTACACCTTC.

V and J are TRBV7-2 and TRBJ1-4; TRBD1 aligns across 7 bases. The CDR3 spans 15 residues. The germline V gene encodes CDR1 SGHTA and CDR2 FQGNSA. Germline trimming cut 5 bases from V and 6 bases from J; bases unmatched to any gene: 9. CDR3 sequence: CASSRKRGLDEKLFF. CDR3 coding DNA: TGTGCCAGCAGCCGGAAAAGGGGGCTTGATGAAAAACTGTTTTTT.

The genes are TRBV6-2 or TRBV6-3 and TRBJ2-4; 13 bases match TRBD2. CDR1 and CDR2 from the germline V gene are MNHEY and SVGEGT. The CDR3 is made up of 16 amino acids. Losses at the gene ends were 6 bases for V and 8 bases for J; bases not matched to a gene: 10. The CDR3 reads CASSPTSGGPVDIQYF. CDR3 DNA: TGTGCCAGCAGCCCGACTAGCGGGGGGCCGGTGGACATTCAGTACTTC.

The chain uses TRBV6-5 and TRBJ2-7, with TRBD1 identical over 8 bases. The V gene's germline CDR1 is MNHEY and CDR2 SVGAGI. This CDR3 has 15 residues. V shed 4 bases and J 1 base; nucleotides not matched to a gene: 6. The CDR3: CASSSLDRDSYEQYF. Written as DNA, the CDR3 is TGTGCCAGCAGTTCCCTGGACAGGGATTCCTACGAGCAGTACTTC.